This entry features one T cell receptor (beta chain) sequence. The data were taken from a study of T-cell memory formation after mild COVID-19. Whole-study context: Largely donor-specific sequence clusters came from a couple of donors.

The authors produced TCR alpha and TCR beta cDNA libraries with sample barcodes and UMIs by 5'RACE using constant-segment primers. Each CDR3 protein gets one entry after TCRdb re-called the 5' RACE reads with MiXCR. The sample has about 200,000 distinct CDR3 sequences, 9.5% seen once. This CDR3 spans 13 amino acids. The V and J ends lost 2 bases and 5 bases respectively, with 9 bases between them. The germline gives CDR1 MNHEY, CDR2 SVGAGI. V gene TRBV6-5 combines with J gene TRBJ2-5; D not certain. The material sequenced was PBMCs or a T cell subset sorted from them (not recorded which). This sequence was found in a man aged 18 to 29 who had mild COVID-19 (a few samples of this study predate the infection). Cell type and time point are not known. The chain's CDR3 is CASSYTGKETQYF. In DNA form, the CDR3 reads TGTGCCAGCAGTTACACTGGGAAGGAGACCCAGTACTTC.